This T cell receptor (beta chain) was identified in a study of read filtering for tumor transcriptome and immune sequencing (dated by TCRdb to about 2020). For the study in its entirety: The cohort was composed of 17 male and 13 to 15 female patients, with a mean age of approximately 70 years and an age range of roughly 45 to 80. By revised international staging, about 8 patients were R-ISS I, under 20 were R-ISS II and over five were R-ISS III. After DNase treatment, whole-transcriptome libraries were prepared using the TruSeq RNA Access Library Prep Kit. Per sample, about 4.05 to 11 million TCR-region mapped reads were obtained with IR-seq, compared with only 85 to 1273 with RNA-seq. TCR repertoires obtained by targeted immune repertoire sequencing and by bulk whole-transcriptome sequencing performed on the same bone marrow samples were compared. A main aim was a read-filtering strategy for immune repertoire data, specifically whether clonotypes supported by a single read should be removed.

The paper's findings and limits, for the study overall: The correlation between IR-seq and RNA-seq shared clonotype proportions rose when single-read clonotypes were removed. Single-read clonotypes made up around 82% of clonotypes but only 3% to 4.5% of total reads in IR-seq, compared with 65% to 75% of clonotypes and roughly 45% of reads in RNA-seq. The sorted CD138-negative fraction was a mixed bone marrow immune population, not purified T cells. Compared with RNA-seq, IR-seq captured clonotypes at much greater depth and more reliably, and a smaller IR-seq throughput was enough to identify most of the shared clonotypes.

The Immunoverse kit was used to build TCR libraries from about 400 ng RNA, with molecular barcoded adaptors covering alpha/delta and beta/gamma chains. TCR library preparation was performed with the same RNA that was used for transcriptome sequencing. Sequencing of the TCR libraries was done on an Illumina HiSeq 4000 with 2 x 150 cycles. As for how the authors treated the data: Using MiXCR, which included quality filtering and error correction, TCR reads were aligned to human V, D, J and C references and then assembled into CDR3 clonotypes. The tcR package in R was used to analyze clonotype counts and gene usage diversity. For inspection of raw mapping reads, RNA-seq reads were mapped by STAR aligner version 2.5.3a onto GRCh37 of the human genome. To test how sequencing depth affects detected clonotypes, IR-seq fastq files were randomly downsampled with Seqtk 1.3. Clones were called with MiXCR by TCRdb after fastp trimmed the public reads at Q25, and only in-frame beta chains were retained. Duplicate CDR3 protein sequences are folded into a single record with the most common DNA and genes. In this record, the V and J calls reflect TCRdb's handling and not the investigators' own analysis. The sample profile shows approximately 58,000 distinct CDR3 sequences; approximately 13% of them were found once. 16% of the sample rests with the top ten.

V was cut back by 4 bases and J by 5 bases, leaving a gap of 8 bases between them. CDR1 and CDR2, per the germline V gene, are SQVTM and ANQGSEA. The CDR3 runs 11 residues from the cysteine to the phenylalanine. Only CDR3 DNA remains: 33 bases, in frame from the first base. There are many counts of this clonotype. Its antigen remains undetermined. No base quality information exists; no much larger clone differs at one position. Every patient had bone marrow sampled at the time of active disease. Isolation of bone marrow mononuclear cells was performed by Ficoll-Hypaque density gradient centrifugation. Myeloma plasma cells were removed and CD138-negative cells were collected by negative selection after labeling with CD138 magnetic microbeads on a MACS separator. Purity of the isolated cells was checked by flow cytometry on an Attune NxT using CD138 antibodies. TRIzol reagent was used to extract total RNA, which was then quantified with a NanoDrop spectrophotometer. For each patient, paired RNA-seq and IR-seq were run on the CD138-negative bone marrow sample from that patient.

The chain couples TRBV29-1 to TRBJ2-5, with the D gene not confidently named. The sequenced material came from a population of CD138-negative cells sorted from bone marrow. The sample's cell subset or site, from its label and the paper: bone marrow mononuclear cells depleted of CD138+ plasma/myeloma cells by negative magnetic selection. This TCR was sampled from a donor at least 40 years old with multiple myeloma. The CDR3 in this case is CSVVRLETQYF. At the DNA level, the sequence is TGCAGCGTTGTCAGGTTGGAGACCCAGTACTTC.